This TCR beta chain was captured by sequencing in a study of OX40 agonist ivuxolimab in advanced cancers. The repertoire was sequenced with immunoSEQ multiplex PCR; TCRdb's copy has only in-frame clones and lacks some. The data show some 16,000 clones, 80% to 90% seen once. This CDR3 has 13 amino acids. CDR1 is SEHNR, CDR2 FQNEAQ, per germline (reference sequence). Losses at the gene ends were 6 bases for V and 9 bases for J; bases not matched to a gene: 5. V and J are TRBV7-9 and TRBJ1-6; 7 bases agree with TRBD1. The sequencing here drew on CD4+ or CD8+ T cells sorted from blood, taken in a trial of the OX40 agonist ivuxolimab. This receptor was taken from an adult with an advanced solid tumor such as melanoma, head and neck, liver or kidney cancer. CDR3 in amino acids: CASSTDRISPLHF. CDR3 nucleotide sequence: TGTGCCAGCAGTACGGACAGGATTTCACCCCTCCACTTT.